These T cell receptor beta chains were read from a single sample in a study of cytomegalovirus exposure and HLA in healthy donors. TCRdb keeps only in-frame clones here, not all; method: immunoSEQ multiplex PCR. Here the sample spans roughly 120,000 clones, 75% to 85% being singletons. Sequencing input: PBMCs. These receptors all come from a man aged 40-49 years in good health and CMV-seronegative. CDR3s include the opening cysteine and the closing phenylalanine or tryptophan. A D gene is named only where the DNA matches it firmly. A row's size may be missing; if present it is once, few, many or a size class.

abundance	len	d_gene	v_gene	j_gene	CDR3aa	CDR3nt
-	13	-	TRBV6-4	TRBJ1-1	CASSFEGGTEAFF	TGTGCCAGCAGCTTCGAGGGAGGCACTGAAGCTTTCTTT
few	14	-	TRBV7-9	TRBJ1-2	CASSSPDRPYGYTF	TGTGCCAGCAGCTCCCCAGACAGGCCCTATGGCTACACCTTC
few	17	-	TRBV7-2	TRBJ1-5	CASSLAGNTGGNQPQHF	TGTGCCAGCAGCTTAGCCGGGAACACGGGTGGCAATCAGCCCCAGCATTTT
few	15	TRBD1	TRBV6-6	TRBJ1-5	CASSYPGGANQPQHF	TGTGCCAGCAGTTACCCAGGGGGCGCAAATCAGCCCCAGCATTTT
-	13	-	TRBV18	TRBJ1-4	CASSPVQGEKLFF	TGTGCCAGCTCACCGGTCCAGGGCGAAAAACTGTTTTTT
few	14	-	TRBV6-6	TRBJ1-1	CASRFQLRSTEAFF	TGTGCCAGCAGATTCCAACTTAGGAGCACTGAAGCTTTCTTT
-	17	-	TRBV5-1	TRBJ1-3	CASSLVPGVHSGNTIYF	TGCGCCAGCAGCTTGGTCCCAGGGGTTCACTCTGGAAACACCATATATTTT
-	15	TRBD1	TRBV5-4	TRBJ1-2	CASSLVVTGGRGYTF	TGTGCCAGCAGCTTGGTAGTGACAGGGGGACGTGGCTACACCTTC
-	15	TRBD1	TRBV5-6	TRBJ2-7	CASNQVGQGEYEQYF	TGTGCCAGCAATCAAGTAGGACAGGGGGAATACGAGCAGTACTTC
-	17	-	TRBV7-6	TRBJ1-3	CASSLGHKRSSGNTIYF	TGTGCCAGCAGCTTAGGACACAAACGTAGCTCTGGAAACACCATATATTTT
-	15	-	TRBV7-8	TRBJ1-4	CASSLTDSGDEKLFF	TGTGCCAGCAGCTTAACGGACAGCGGGGATGAAAAACTGTTTTTT
-	18	TRBD2	TRBV25-1	TRBJ2-3	CASSARVQAGGLVDTQYF	TGTGCCAGCAGTGCAAGGGTGCAAGCGGGGGGGCTTGTAGATACGCAGTATTTT
-	15	-	TRBV19	TRBJ1-5	CASGGGGRSNQPQHF	TGTGCCAGTGGAGGCGGGGGGCGAAGCAATCAGCCCCAGCATTTT
medium-sized	16	TRBD2	TRBV4-2	TRBJ2-3	CASSQTAGGGVDTQYF	TGTGCCAGCAGCCAAACCGCCGGGGGGGGCGTAGATACGCAGTATTTT
-	15	TRBD1	TRBV7-9	TRBJ2-2	CASSKRQGNTGELFF	TGTGCCAGCAGCAAAAGACAGGGCAACACCGGGGAGCTGTTTTTT
few	15	TRBD2	TRBV6-6	TRBJ2-1	CASKSSGGALHEQFF	TGTGCCAGCAAGAGCAGCGGGGGGGCATTGCATGAGCAGTTCTTC
once	14	-	TRBV5-1	TRBJ1-4	CASSSQGKREKLFF	TGCGCCAGCAGCTCTCAGGGGAAGAGGGAAAAACTGTTTTTT
-	15	-	TRBV6-1	TRBJ2-5	CASSEVTGVVETQYF	TGTGCCAGCAGTGAGGTGACAGGAGTTGTAGAGACCCAGTACTTC
-	14	TRBD2	TRBV5-5	TRBJ2-7	CASSPTAGSYEQYF	TGTGCCAGCAGCCCCACAGCGGGATCCTACGAGCAGTACTTC
-	14	-	TRBV7-9	TRBJ1-4	CASSLGGQNEKLFF	TGTGCCAGCAGCTTGGGGGGTCAGAATGAAAAACTGTTTTTT
-	16	TRBD2	TRBV10-3	TRBJ2-3	CAISAQRGGPTDTQYF	TGTGCCATCAGTGCTCAGCGGGGGGGCCCCACAGATACGCAGTATTTT
few	15	-	TRBV28	TRBJ1-5	CASSAREVSNQPQHF	TGTGCCAGCAGTGCCCGGGAGGTCAGCAATCAGCCCCAGCATTTT
-	16	-	TRBV19	TRBJ1-5	CASTIRGVVGNQPQHF	TGTGCCAGTACCATCCGGGGGGTGGTTGGCAATCAGCCCCAGCATTTT
-	15	-	TRBV4-3	TRBJ1-2	CASSQGTVHNYGYTF	TGCGCCAGCAGCCAAGGAACAGTACATAACTATGGCTACACCTTC
-	13	-	TRBV28	TRBJ1-1	CASRVQGNTEAFF	TGTGCCAGCAGGGTCCAGGGGAACACTGAAGCTTTCTTT
-	15	-	TRBV6-5	TRBJ2-7	CASRGGQKSSYEQYF	TGTGCCAGCAGGGGCGGGCAGAAGAGCTCCTACGAGCAGTACTTC
-	18	-	TRBV28	TRBJ1-3	CASRLTGGGTSSGNTIYF	TGTGCCAGCAGACTTACGGGGGGAGGGACTAGCTCTGGAAACACCATATATTTT
-	15	TRBD2	TRBV5-5	TRBJ2-5	CASSSSVGGAETQYF	TGTGCCAGCAGCTCCAGCGTCGGGGGGGCCGAGACCCAGTACTTC
-	15	TRBD2	TRBV10-3	TRBJ2-3	CAIKIGTSGGDTQYF	TGTGCCATCAAGATCGGGACTAGCGGGGGGGATACGCAGTATTTT
-	15	-	TRBV5-1	TRBJ1-1	CASRHLTGKGTEAFF	TGCGCCAGCAGGCACTTAACAGGGAAAGGTACTGAAGCTTTCTTT
-	13	-	TRBV28	TRBJ2-1	CASSLSLNNEQFF	TGTGCCAGCAGTTTATCACTAAACAATGAGCAGTTCTTC
-	13	TRBD1	TRBV4-1	TRBJ1-1	CASGGTVATEAFF	TGCGCCAGCGGCGGGACAGTCGCCACTGAAGCTTTCTTT
-	11	-	TRBV5-6	TRBJ1-2	CASSFSESRTF	TGTGCCAGCAGTTTTAGTGAGTCGAGAACTTTC
-	18	TRBD2	TRBV5-1	TRBJ2-3	CASSFPLNSGGSTDTQYF	TGCGCCAGCAGCTTCCCTTTGAATAGCGGGGGTAGCACAGATACGCAGTATTTT
once	16	TRBD1	TRBV7-2	TRBJ1-2	CASPPRRTGGSYGYTF	TGTGCCAGCCCCCCCCGTAGGACAGGGGGGAGCTATGGCTACACCTTC
-	15	TRBD2	TRBV6-1	TRBJ2-7	CASSEVKAGGDEQYF	TGTGCCAGCAGTGAGGTTAAAGCGGGGGGTGACGAGCAGTACTTC
-	19	TRBD1	TRBV4-1	TRBJ1-5	CASSNPPGQPGYRNQPQHF	TGCGCCAGCAGCAATCCACCGGGACAGCCCGGATATCGCAATCAGCCCCAGCATTTT
-	14	-	TRBV18	TRBJ1-1	CASSPTGGDTEAFF	TGTGCCAGCTCACCCACAGGAGGGGACACTGAAGCTTTCTTT
-	17	TRBD1	TRBV5-4	TRBJ2-6	CASSSDREVSGANVLTF	TGTGCCAGCAGCTCGGACAGGGAAGTCTCTGGGGCCAACGTCCTGACTTTC
few	14	-	TRBV27	TRBJ1-5	CASSLDDRYQPQHF	TGTGCCAGCAGTTTGGACGACAGATATCAGCCCCAGCATTTT
-	14	-	TRBV7-3	TRBJ2-7	CASSLTHGAYEQYF	TGTGCCAGCAGCTTAACGCACGGGGCCTACGAGCAGTACTTC